This T cell receptor (beta chain) was sequenced during a study of neoadjuvant anti-PD-1 for oral cavity cancer. Study-level background: Patients without progression got a fourth dose around day 43.

Sample share makes this clone medium-sized. Stage II-IVA oral cavity squamous cell carcinoma was new and untreated by systemic or radiation therapy. These oral cavity squamous cell carcinomas were HPV-negative and locally advanced. This table comes from immunoSEQ multiplex PCR, and its TCRdb copy is limited to in-frame clones, with some not included. Of about 6,600 clones in the sample, roughly 45% were seen once. This specimen consisted of tumor tissue, obtained before nivolumab (anti-PD-1) treatment. The receptor's source is a person aged 35 to 85 with oral cavity squamous cell carcinoma.

The CDR3 loop reads CASSLSWTSLTDTQYF. Written as DNA, the CDR3 is TGTGCCAGCAGCTTGTCTTGGACTAGCCTCACAGATACGCAGTATTTT. The chain has TRBV5-8 and TRBJ2-3, with 8 nucleotides matching TRBD2. The germline V gene encodes CDR1 SGHTS and CDR2 YDEGEE. The CDR3 runs 16 residues. Trimming cost V 1 base and J 2 bases; bases outside gene matches: 6.